Listed here are 11 T cell receptor beta chains from one sample, sequenced in a study of blood T cells in healthy people across ages. Combining a sample-barcoded 5' primer with a J-beta primer mix, a second PCR ran for roughly 6 to 12 cycles. One entry per CDR3 protein, called by TCRdb with MiXCR from the 5' RACE reads. Here the sample spans nearly 1 million distinct CDR3 sequences, roughly half being singletons. The sample comprised blood. The receptors here all came from a woman in her fifties or sixties in good health.

V usage is TRBV7-9 and J usage is TRBJ2-7; 7 bases match TRBD2. V shed 5 bases and J 2 bases; nucleotides not matched to a gene: 21. From germline, CDR1 is SEHNR and CDR2 FQNEAQ (reference sequence). This CDR3 is 19 amino acids long. The CDR3 here is CASSPPWGTTLAAPYEQYF. The CDR3 region has the DNA TGTGCCAGCAGCCCCCCCTGGGGCACCACGCTAGCGGCTCCCTACGAGCAGTACTTC.

The table lists this clonotype with a count of one. This chain connects TRBV30 to TRBJ2-5; D is ambiguous. The CDR3 covers 13 residues. From germline, CDR1 is GTSNPN and CDR2 SVGIG (reference sequence). V lost 2 bases to trimming and J lost 2 bases, with 9 bases between them. Here the CDR3 reads CAWSIGLQETQYF. As DNA, the CDR3 is TGTGCCTGGAGTATCGGGCTACAAGAGACCCAGTACTTC.

The chain recombines TRBV3-1 with TRBJ2-5, with 7 bases fitting TRBD2. The DNA matches TRBJ2-7 better at its end, which makes the J call doubtful. The CDR3 length is 14 residues. The germline gives CDR1 LGHDT, CDR2 YNNKEL (reference sequence). In DNA form, the CDR3 reads TGTGCCAGCAAGGCGGCGGGAGTTTTGTCCGAGCAGTACTTC. Its translation is CASKAAGVLSEQYF.

The gene calls are TRBV20-1 and TRBJ2-3; D tentatively reads TRBD1 or TRBD2 (5 bases each). V dropped 2 bases and J dropped 1 base, with 10 bases sitting between them. Germline CDR1 reads DFQATT; CDR2 reads SNEGSKA (reference sequence). The CDR3 totals 14 residues. The CDR3, as DNA: TGCAGTGCTAGAAGAGGGGACGGCACAGATACGCAGTATTTT. It codes for CSARRGDGTDTQYF.

The rearrangement uses TRBV29-1 and TRBJ1-4; possibly TRBD1 for D (5 bases). V was trimmed by 5 bases and J by 7 bases, leaving 17 bases between them. The CDR3 consists of 14 residues. Germline V gives CDR1 SQVTM, CDR2 ANQGSEA. The CDR3 DNA reads as TGCAGCGTTTCTGGGGACTTGGGCACTGAAAAACTGTTTTTT. This sequence encodes CSVSGDLGTEKLFF.

This clonotype was observed a handful of times. The chain carries TRBV9 and TRBJ2-7; D is possibly TRBD2 (6 bases). The CDR3 is 15 amino acids. V lost 4 bases to trimming and J lost 9 bases, with 23 bases between them. In germline, CDR1 is SGDLS, CDR2 YYNGEE. CDR3 DNA sequence: TGTGCCAGCAGCCCCCTCACCGGGGAACGGGAGTGGCAGTACTTC. This codes for CASSPLTGEREWQYF.

The J gene is TRBJ1-1, the V gene TRBV20-1, with 9 bases identical to TRBD1. From germline, CDR1 is DFQATT and CDR2 SNEGSKA (reference sequence). The J segment lost 5 bases and the V segment lost 5 bases, leaving 6 bases of the junction unmatched. CDR3 length equals 13 residues. The CDR3 coding sequence is TGCAGTGCTCGACAGGGGGTAGGGACTGAAGCTTTCTTT. Its translation is CSARQGVGTEAFF.

The J gene is TRBJ2-1, the V gene TRBV14; D not certain. Gene TRBJ2-7 matches the end of the DNA better, so the J call may be wrong. CDR1 and CDR2 (germline): SGHDN, FVKESK. The CDR3 contains 15 residues. CDR3 bases: TGTGCCAGCAGCCAAGTAGGCCAGCCCTCCTACGAGCAGTACTTC. Translated: CASSQVGQPSYEQYF.

CDR3 DNA sequence: TGCAGTGCTAGAGCTAGGACTAGGTACAATGAGCAGTTCTTC. Translated: CSARARTRYNEQFF. This chain connects TRBV20-1 to TRBJ2-1; TRBD2 matches 7 bases. Germline CDR1 reads DFQATT; CDR2 reads SNEGSKA (reference sequence). The CDR3 spans 14 residues. J was trimmed by 4 bases and V by 1 base; bases with no gene match: 4.

As concerns this clonotype: At one end the junction does not follow the germline gene, possibly because of a read error. The chain has TRBV7-2 and TRBJ2-7; D possibly corresponds to TRBD2 (6 bases). This CDR3 is built from 16 residues. The germline V gene has CDR1 SGHTA and CDR2 FQGNSA. CDR3 protein: CASSLARERGSYERYF. The CDR3 DNA follows: TGTGCCAGCAGCTTAGCCCGGGAGAGAGGGTCCTACGAGCGGTACTTC.

The chain uses TRBV20-1 and TRBJ2-1; the match to TRBD2 covers 10 bases. The DNA end lines up better with TRBJ2-7; the J call may be wrong. The CDR3 has 16 residues. In germline, CDR1 is DFQATT, CDR2 SNEGSKA (reference sequence). This CDR3 reads CSAMVSGRPPYKEQYF. The CDR3 coding sequence is TGCAGTGCTATGGTTAGCGGGAGGCCCCCTTACAAGGAGCAGTACTTC.